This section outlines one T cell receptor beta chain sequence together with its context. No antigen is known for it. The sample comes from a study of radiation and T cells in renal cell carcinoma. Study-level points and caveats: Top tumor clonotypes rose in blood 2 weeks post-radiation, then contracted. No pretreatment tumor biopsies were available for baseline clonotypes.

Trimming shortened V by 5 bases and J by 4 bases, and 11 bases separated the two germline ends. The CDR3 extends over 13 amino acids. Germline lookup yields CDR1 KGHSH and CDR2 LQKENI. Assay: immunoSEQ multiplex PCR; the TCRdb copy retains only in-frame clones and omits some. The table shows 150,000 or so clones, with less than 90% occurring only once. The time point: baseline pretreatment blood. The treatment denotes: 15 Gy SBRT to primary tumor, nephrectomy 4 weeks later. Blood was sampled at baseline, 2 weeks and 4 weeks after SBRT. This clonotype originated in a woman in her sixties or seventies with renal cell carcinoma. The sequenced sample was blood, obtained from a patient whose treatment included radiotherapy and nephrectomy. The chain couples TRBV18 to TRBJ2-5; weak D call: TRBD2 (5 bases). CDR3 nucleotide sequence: TGTGCCAGCTCAGCGGGTCAGGCAGAGACCCAGTACTTC. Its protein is CASSAGQAETQYF.